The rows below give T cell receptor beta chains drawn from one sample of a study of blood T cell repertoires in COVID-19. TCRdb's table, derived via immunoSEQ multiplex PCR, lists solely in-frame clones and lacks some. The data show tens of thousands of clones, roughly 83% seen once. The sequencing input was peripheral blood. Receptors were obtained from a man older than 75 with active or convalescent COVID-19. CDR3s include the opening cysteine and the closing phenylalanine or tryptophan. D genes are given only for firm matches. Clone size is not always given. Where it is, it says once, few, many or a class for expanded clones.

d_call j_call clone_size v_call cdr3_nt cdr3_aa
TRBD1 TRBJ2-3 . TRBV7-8 TGTGCCAGCAGCCCCCGGGACAGGGGGGTGGGTGGGAGCACAGATACGCAGTATTTT CASSPRDRGVGGSTDTQYF
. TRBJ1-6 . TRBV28 TGTGCCAGCAGTCCCCAGGAGGGCCCAAATTCACCCCTCCACTTT CASSPQEGPNSPLHF
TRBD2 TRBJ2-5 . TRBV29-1 TGCAGCGTTGTAACGGGACTAGCGGGAGGGTGGAACGGGGAGACCCAGTACTTC CSVVTGLAGGWNGETQYF
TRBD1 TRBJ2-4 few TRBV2 TGTGCCAGCTCGGGGACAGCCGTATACTTC CASSGTAVYF
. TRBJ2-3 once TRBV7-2 TGTGCCAGCAGCAGAGTAGTGTCGCAAGATACGCAGTATTTT CASSRVVSQDTQYF
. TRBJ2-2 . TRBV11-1 TGTGCCAGCAGCATAGAGTGGCCCACCGGGGAGCTGTTTTTT CASSIEWPTGELFF
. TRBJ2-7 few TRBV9 TGTGCCAGCAGCTCTCGACCAGGCTACGAGCAGTACTTC CASSSRPGYEQYF
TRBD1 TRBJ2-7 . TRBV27 TGTGCCAGCAGCCCAAGGTGGACAGGGTCCTACGAGCAGTACTTC CASSPRWTGSYEQYF
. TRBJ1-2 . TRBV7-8 TGTGCCAGCAGCCCCCGGGAAGGGTTGTACTATGGCTACACCTTC CASSPREGLYYGYTF
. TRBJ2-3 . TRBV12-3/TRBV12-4 TGTGCCAGCAGCCCTACAGGCACAGATACGCAGTATTTT CASSPTGTDTQYF
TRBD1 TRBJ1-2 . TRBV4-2 TGTGCCAGCAGCCAAGGGACAGGGGTCTATGGCTACACCTTC CASSQGTGVYGYTF
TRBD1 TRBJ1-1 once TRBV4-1 TGCGCCAGCAGCCAAGATGCTCCGGACAGGGGGGTCGGGAACACTGAAGCTTTCTTT CASSQDAPDRGVGNTEAFF
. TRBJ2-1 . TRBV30 TGTGCCTGGAGGATCAGGGAAGCCTACAATGAGCAGTTCTTC CAWRIREAYNEQFF
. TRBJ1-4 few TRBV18 TGTGCCAGCTCACCGGCAGCGGGGCGAACAACTAATGAAAAACTGTTTTTT CASSPAAGRTTNEKLFF
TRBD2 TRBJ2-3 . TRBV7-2 TGTGCCAGCAGCCCGAATGGACTAGCGGTCGTGGATACGCAGTATTTT CASSPNGLAVVDTQYF
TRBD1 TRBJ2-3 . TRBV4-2 TGTGCCAGCAGCCCCGGGACAGGGGTTACAGATACGCAGTATTTT CASSPGTGVTDTQYF
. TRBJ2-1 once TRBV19 TGTGCCAGTAGTCGGGTGTTTGTAGAAGGAACCTACAATGAGCAGTTCTTC CASSRVFVEGTYNEQFF
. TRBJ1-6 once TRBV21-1 TGTGCCAGCATATCCGTACGGGGGGAATCCTATAATTCACCCCTCCACTTT CASISVRGESYNSPLHF
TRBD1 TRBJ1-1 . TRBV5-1 TGCGCCAGCAGCCCGACGGTCCAGGGGGCGAACACTGAAGCTTTCTTT CASSPTVQGANTEAFF
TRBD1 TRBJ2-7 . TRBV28 TGTGCCAGCAGCGTCCCGGGACAGGGTACCTACGAGCAGTACTTC CASSVPGQGTYEQYF
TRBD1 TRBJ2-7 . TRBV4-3 TGCGCCAGCAGCCACTCCGGGACAGGAGACTCCGAGCAGTACTTC CASSHSGTGDSEQYF
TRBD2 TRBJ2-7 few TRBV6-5 TGTGCCAGCAGTTGGACTAGCGCCTACGAGCAGTACTTC CASSWTSAYEQYF
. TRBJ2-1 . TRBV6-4 TGTGCCAGCAGTTTGGAACAGGGTGGTGAGCAGTTCTTC CASSLEQGGEQFF
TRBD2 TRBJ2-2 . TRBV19 TGTGCCAGTAGTATATCAGGACTAGGTACCGGGGAGCTGTTTTTT CASSISGLGTGELFF
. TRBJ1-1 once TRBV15 TGTGCCACCAGCAGAGACGGCCGCACGGGGGCTTTCTTT CATSRDGRTGAFF
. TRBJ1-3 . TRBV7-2 TGTGCCAGCAGCCCCCGGTCTGTCTCTGGAAACACCATATATTTT CASSPRSVSGNTIYF
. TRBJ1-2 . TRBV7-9 TGTGCCAGCAGCCCAATACAGGGTGGCTATGGCTACACCTTC CASSPIQGGYGYTF
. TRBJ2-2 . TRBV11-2 TGTGCCAGCAGCTTAGATTGGGGGGCCGGGGAGCTGTTTTTT CASSLDWGAGELFF
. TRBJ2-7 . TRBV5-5 TGTGCCAGCAGCCTACTCGACAGCTACGAGCAGTACTTC CASSLLDSYEQYF
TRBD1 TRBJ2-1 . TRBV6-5 TGTGCCAGCAGCCGGACAGGGGACAATGAGCAGTTCTTC CASSRTGDNEQFF
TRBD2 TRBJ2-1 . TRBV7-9 TGTGCCAGCAGCTTAGCCCCGGGACTAGCGGGAGGACTGTTCTTC CASSLAPGLAGGLFF
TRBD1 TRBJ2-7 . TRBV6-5 TGTGCCAGCAGTTACGGGACAGGGATGTACGAGCAGTACTTC CASSYGTGMYEQYF
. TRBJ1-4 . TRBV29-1 TGCAGCGTTGGTCCCGGGTTTAATGAAAAACTGTTTTTT CSVGPGFNEKLFF
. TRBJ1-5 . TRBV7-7 TGTGCTAGCAGCGGGGGCCCCGGTCAGCCCCAGCATTTT CASSGGPGQPQHF
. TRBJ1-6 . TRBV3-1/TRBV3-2 TGTGCCAGCAGACCGAGCTATAATTCACCCCTCCACTTT CASRPSYNSPLHF
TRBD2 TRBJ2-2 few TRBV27 TGTGCCAGCAGCCGATCTAGCGGGGGGGCCCCCGGGGAGCTGTTTTTT CASSRSSGGAPGELFF
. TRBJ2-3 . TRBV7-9 TGTGCCAGCAGCTTAGTTCTCAGTGGCACAGATACGCAGTATTTT CASSLVLSGTDTQYF
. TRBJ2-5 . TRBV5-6 TGTGCCAGCAGCTTGGCCGGGTACGAGACCCAGTACTTC CASSLAGYETQYF
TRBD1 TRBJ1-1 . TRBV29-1 TGCAGCGTTGAAGGTACAGGGGGCCTGAACACTGAAGCTTTCTTT CSVEGTGGLNTEAFF
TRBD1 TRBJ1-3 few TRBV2 TGTGCCAGCAGTGAAGTCACAGGGGCTAGCACCATATATTTT CASSEVTGASTIYF
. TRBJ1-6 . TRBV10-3 TGTGCCATCAGTGAGTCCCGGGGGGGTGGTTCACCCCTCCACTTT CAISESRGGGSPLHF
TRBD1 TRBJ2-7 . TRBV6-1 TGTGCCAGCAGGCTTGACAGGGGAACCTCCTACGAGCAGTACTTC CASRLDRGTSYEQYF